The present T cell receptor beta chain was sequenced within a study of blood T cell repertoires in COVID-19. Turning to the study itself: Acute and convalescent COVID-19 specimens originated in the United States, Italy and Spain. Nucleic acid was either cDNA or gDNA, and it came from T cells, B-cell-depleted T cells, or PBMCs.

Authors' data handling: Counts of nucleated cells, estimated from reference gene primer amplification, were obtained. TCRdb's table, derived via immunoSEQ multiplex PCR, lists solely in-frame clones and lacks some. The DNA gave D and trimming, while V, J and clone size come from that table. The sample carries more than 50,000 clones, about 81% recorded once. Germline loops: CDR1 MDHEN, CDR2 SYDVKM. This CDR3 spans 14 amino acids. Trimming took 2 bases from V and 6 from J; bases not matched to a gene: 2. The sequencing sample was made of peripheral blood. The chain uses TRBV28 and TRBJ2-1; TRBD2 matches at 9 bases. This sequence originates from a human donor in a cohort sampled during active COVID-19. The CDR3, as DNA: TGTGCCAGCAGTTTAGGCGGGGGGGCCAATGAGCAGTTCTTC. Encoded protein: CASSLGGGANEQFF.